Below are 17 T cell receptor beta chains sequenced from a single sample in a study of blood T cell repertoires in COVID-19. Profiled with immunoSEQ multiplex PCR; TCRdb holds only in-frame clones, not every one. Of about 160,000 clones listed, just under 85% are singletons. Sequenced material: peripheral blood. Receptor source: a woman aged 80 or over with acute or convalescent COVID-19.

The chain uses TRBV4-1 and TRBJ2-1, with 7 nucleotides matching TRBD1. Germline loops: CDR1 MGHRA, CDR2 YSYEKL. The CDR3 consists of 16 residues. V lost 3 bases, J lost 6 bases, and 11 bases stayed unmatched. For the CDR3, the DNA is TGCGCCAGCAGCCAGAGAACCGGGACAGTACCCAATGAGCAGTTCTTC. Amino acid sequence: CASSQRTGTVPNEQFF.

This clone was seen just once. The chain has TRBV5-4 and TRBJ2-1; 9 nucleotides line up with TRBD2. CDR1 is SGHNT and CDR2 is YYREEE in the germline V gene (reference sequence). V lost 0 bases to trimming and J lost 12 bases; unmatched junction nucleotides: 13. The CDR3 is 16 residues long. CDR3 DNA: TGTGCCAGCAGCTTGGGGCTAGCGGGACCGCTTGGTTTGCAGTTCTTC. Its protein product is CASSLGLAGPLGLQFF.

V and J are TRBV9 and TRBJ2-2; TRBD1 agrees at 7 bases. After removal of 3 bases from V and 0 bases from J, the junction contained 5 bases not matched to a gene. The CDR3 totals 16 residues. Germline CDR1 is SGDLS and CDR2 is YYNGEE. In nucleotides, the CDR3 is TGTGCCAGCAGCGCAACAGGGGCACCGAACACCGGGGAGCTGTTTTTT. Amino acids: CASSATGAPNTGELFF. Full variable domain (outside the CDR3, taken from reference TRBV9 and TRBJ2-2): DSGVTQTPKHLITATGQRVTLRCSPRSGDLSVYWYQQSLDQGLQFLIQYYNGEERAKGNILERFSAQQFPDLHSELNLSSLELGDSALYFCASSATGAPNTGELFFGEGSRLTVL.

J is TRBJ2-7 and V is TRBV6-5, with 9 positions matching TRBD1. J lost 5 bases, V lost 7 bases, and 3 bases had no gene match. Per germline, CDR1 MNHEY and CDR2 SVGAGI. This CDR3 is built from 12 residues. CDR3 nucleotide sequence: TGTGCCAGCACGGACAGGGGCCACGAGCAGTACTTC. Translated, it gives CASTDRGHEQYF.

The chain uses TRBV4-1 and TRBJ1-2; perhaps TRBD1 as D (5 bases). CDR1 is MGHRA, CDR2 YSYEKL, per germline. V lost 0 bases to trimming and J lost 6 bases, with 11 bases between them. There are 14 residues in the CDR3. As DNA, the CDR3 is TGCGCCAGCAGCCAAGACAGGGTGGGGAATGGCTACACCTTC. It specifies CASSQDRVGNGYTF.

The chain uses TRBV7-2 and TRBJ1-2, with a tentative D call TRBD1 (5 bases). The CDR3 covers 16 residues. Deletions cut 6 bases from V and 0 bases from J, with 17 bases between. The germline gives CDR1 SGHTA, CDR2 FQGNSA. This CDR3 reads CASSSTALQANYGYTF. The CDR3 DNA follows: TGTGCCAGCAGTTCGACAGCACTCCAGGCTAACTATGGCTACACCTTC.

This chain links TRBV4-2 with TRBJ1-5; the match to TRBD1 covers 7 bases. The CDR3 runs 14 residues. Germline CDR1 LGHNA, CDR2 YNFKEQ. With 8 bases clipped from V and 1 base from J, the junction kept 5 bases outside the gene matches. The CDR3 reads CASGVQGSNQPQHF. In DNA, the CDR3 is TGTGCCAGCGGAGTACAGGGGAGCAATCAGCCCCAGCATTTT.

This clone was detected only a few times. This rearrangement joins TRBV7-2 to TRBJ1-2; perhaps TRBD1 as D (5 bases). The CDR3 spans 15 residues. The germline CDR1 and CDR2 sequences are SGHTA and FQGNSA. The V and J ends lost 4 bases and 0 bases respectively, with 12 bases between them. This CDR3 is CASSSEGQTNYGYTF. In DNA, the CDR3 is TGTGCCAGCAGCTCTGAAGGACAAACTAACTATGGCTACACCTTC.

The chain couples TRBV3-1 (or the pseudogene TRBV3-2) to TRBJ2-1, with TRBD2 identical over 14 bases. Per germline, CDR1 LGHDT and CDR2 YNNKEL (reference sequence). This CDR3 region has 17 residues. Losses at the gene ends were 2 bases for V and 9 bases for J; bases not matched to a gene: 9. In DNA, the CDR3 is TGTGCCAGCAGCCAAACTCCGGGACTAGCGGGAGAAATTGAGCAGTTCTTC. It is translated as CASSQTPGLAGEIEQFF.

This chain uses TRBV29-1 with TRBJ2-7; maybe TRBD1 (6 bases). The CDR3 is 13 amino acids. From germline, CDR1 is SQVTM and CDR2 ANQGSEA. V was trimmed by 3 bases and J by 4 bases, leaving 13 bases between them. The CDR3 is CSVETGPPYEQYF. CDR3 sequence (DNA): TGCAGCGTTGAGACAGGACCCCCTTACGAGCAGTACTTC.

The chain couples TRBV19 to TRBJ2-2; 10 nucleotides line up with TRBD2. There are 17 residues in the CDR3. Trimming at V came to 6 bases and at J to 7 bases, leaving 14 bases not matched to a gene. Germline-derived CDR1 and CDR2 are LNHDA and SQIVND (reference sequence). CDR3 nucleotide sequence: TGTGCCAGTAGGATTTTAGGTAGCGGGAGGAATGACGGGGAGCTGTTTTTT. It is translated as CASRILGSGRNDGELFF.

The chain has TRBV7-8 and TRBJ2-3; tentatively, D is TRBD2 (5 bases). Germline assignment: CDR1 SGHVS and CDR2 FQNEAQ. CDR3 length equals 13 residues. V was trimmed by 0 bases and J by 5 bases, leaving 6 bases between them. The CDR3 protein is CASSLAGRDTQYF. Here the CDR3 DNA reads TGTGCCAGCAGCTTAGCAGGGAGAGATACGCAGTATTTT.

This clone was counted once. The chain employs TRBV7-9 and TRBJ1-2; TRBD1 might be the D (5 bases). Trimming shortened V by 5 bases and J by 5 bases, and 9 bases separated the two germline ends. This CDR3 spans 12 amino acids. Germline V gene data show CDR1 as SEHNR and CDR2 as FQNEAQ (reference sequence). CDR3 DNA: TGTGCCAGCAGCCCGCAGGGTTATGGCTACACCTTC. Protein sequence: CASSPQGYGYTF.

V usage is TRBV15 and J usage is TRBJ2-5, with a tentative D call TRBD2 (5 bases). This CDR3 has 12 amino acids. The germline V gene has CDR1 LNHNV and CDR2 YYDKDF (reference sequence). V lost 1 base and J lost 5, with 5 bases in between. The CDR3: CATSRGRETQYF. The CDR3 nucleotides read TGTGCCACCAGCAGAGGGAGGGAGACCCAGTACTTC.

The chain is built from TRBV7-2 and TRBJ2-6, with D possibly being TRBD2 (6 bases). This CDR3 has 17 amino acids. CDR1 and CDR2 from the germline V gene are SGHTA and FQGNSA. V lost 2 bases to trimming and J lost 1 base, with 12 bases between them. CDR3 nucleotides: TGTGCCAGCAGCTTAAACAGGAGGGGATCTGGGGCCAACGTCCTGACTTTC. Amino acids: CASSLNRRGSGANVLTF. Drawing the rest from reference TRBV7-2 and TRBJ2-6, the complete variable domain is GAGVSQSPSNKVTEKGKDVELRCDPISGHTALYWYRQSLGQGLEFLIYFQGNSAPDKSGLPSDRFSAERTGGSVSTLTIQRTQQEDSAVYLCASSLNRRGSGANVLTFGAGSRLTVL.

The gene calls are TRBV6-4 and TRBJ2-1; 7 bases align to TRBD2. The CDR3 runs 16 residues. The V segment lost 7 bases and the J segment 7 bases; nucleotides outside the gene matches: 16. CDR1 and CDR2 (germline): MRHNA, SNTAGT. Written as DNA, the CDR3 is TGTGCCAGCATCCCCCCGGCGGGGAGGGCCATAAATGAGCAGTTCTTC. Residues: CASIPPAGRAINEQFF.

The rearrangement links TRBV29-1 to TRBJ2-1; D is ambiguous. The V gene lost 3 bases and the J gene lost 3 bases, with 9 bases spanning the gap. Germline CDR1 is SQVTM and CDR2 is ANQGSEA. CDR3 size: 13 residues. DNA for the CDR3: TGCAGCGTTGATGGGCTCGGCTACAATGAGCAGTTCTTC. Translating it yields CSVDGLGYNEQFF.